The 5 T cell receptor beta chains below come from one sample, sequenced in a study of shared clonotypes between healthy human individuals. Clones were read by immunoSEQ multiplex PCR, and TCRdb kept only the in-frame ones, dropping some. The sample lists around 690,000 clones, roughly 88% occurring once. The sample comprised memory CD8+ T cells from PBMCs. Indicated subset: CD45RO+ cells pooled with CCR7-negative TemRA cells. Every receptor here comes from a man aged 18-30 years in good health. Some clones in this sample may be carry-over from other donors' samples.

The gene calls are TRBV10-3 and TRBJ2-5; 7 nucleotides agree with TRBD1. Germline V CDR1 and CDR2: ENHRY, SYGVKD. The CDR3 runs to 16 residues. V was pared by 0 bases and J by 5 bases, with 9 bases of the junction left unmatched. This CDR3 is CAISESRTGGWETQYF. CDR3 bases: TGTGCCATCAGTGAGTCAAGGACAGGTGGATGGGAGACCCAGTACTTC.

The chain combines TRBV11-2 with TRBJ2-7; 10 nucleotides line up with TRBD2. The CDR3 runs 15 residues. From germline, CDR1 is SGHAT and CDR2 FQNNGV. J gave up 2 bases and V 5 bases, and 6 bases lay outside the gene matches. The CDR3: CASSPPSGGAYEQYF. CDR3 nucleotide sequence: TGTGCCAGCAGCCCTCCTAGCGGGGGAGCCTACGAGCAGTACTTC. Complete variable domain (other parts from reference TRBV11-2 and TRBJ2-7): EAGVAQSPRYKIIEKRQSVAFWCNPISGHATLYWYQQILGQGPKLLIQFQNNGVVDDSQLPKDRFSAERLKGVDSTLKIQPAKLEDSAVYLCASSPPSGGAYEQYFGPGTRLTVT.

The CDR3 here is CASSPTGQGRYEQYF. The CDR3 DNA follows: TGCGCCAGCAGCCCTACCGGACAGGGGCGCTACGAGCAGTACTTC. This chain joins TRBV4-1 and TRBJ2-7; TRBD1 matches at 9 bases. Germline V lookup: CDR1 MGHRA, CDR2 YSYEKL. The CDR3 is 15 residues long. J lost 3 bases, V lost 4 bases, and 7 bases had no gene match.

V and J are TRBV15 and TRBJ1-5; D remains ambiguous. The CDR3 sequence is 17 residues long. CDR1 LNHNV and CDR2 YYDKDF come from the germline V gene (reference sequence). The V and J ends lost 4 bases and 3 bases respectively, with 19 bases between them. Here the CDR3 reads CATSTEGSKPHNQPQHF. CDR3 in DNA: TGTGCCACCAGCACCGAAGGCAGTAAGCCTCACAATCAGCCCCAGCATTTT.

The CDR3 loop is CASSLSPATYEQYF. The CDR3, as DNA: TGTGCCAGCAGCTTATCCCCCGCGACCTACGAGCAGTACTTC. The chain couples TRBV11-2 to TRBJ2-7; D uncertain. The germline CDR1 and CDR2 sequences are SGHAT and FQNNGV. This CDR3 spans 14 amino acids. V lost 2 bases to trimming and J lost 2 bases, with 10 bases between them.